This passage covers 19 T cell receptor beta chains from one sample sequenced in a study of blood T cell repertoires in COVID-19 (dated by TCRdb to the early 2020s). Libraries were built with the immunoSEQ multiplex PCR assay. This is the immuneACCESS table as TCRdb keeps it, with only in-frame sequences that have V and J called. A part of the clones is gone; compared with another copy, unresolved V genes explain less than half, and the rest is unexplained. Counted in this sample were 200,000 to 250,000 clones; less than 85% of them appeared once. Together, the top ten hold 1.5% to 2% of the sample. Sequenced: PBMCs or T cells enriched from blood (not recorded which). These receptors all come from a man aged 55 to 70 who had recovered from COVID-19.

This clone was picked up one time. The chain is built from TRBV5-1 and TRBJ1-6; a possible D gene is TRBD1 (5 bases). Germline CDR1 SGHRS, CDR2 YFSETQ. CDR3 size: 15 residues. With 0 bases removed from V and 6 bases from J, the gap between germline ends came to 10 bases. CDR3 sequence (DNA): TGCGCCAGCAGCTTGGAGGGGTTGTTTAATTCACCCCTCCACTTT. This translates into CASSLEGLFNSPLHF.

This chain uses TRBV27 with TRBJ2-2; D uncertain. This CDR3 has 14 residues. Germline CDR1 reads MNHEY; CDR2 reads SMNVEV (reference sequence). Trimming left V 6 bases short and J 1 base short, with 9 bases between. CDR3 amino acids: CASSRDKNTGELFF. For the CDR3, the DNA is TGTGCCAGCAGCCGCGACAAGAACACCGGGGAGCTGTTTTTT.

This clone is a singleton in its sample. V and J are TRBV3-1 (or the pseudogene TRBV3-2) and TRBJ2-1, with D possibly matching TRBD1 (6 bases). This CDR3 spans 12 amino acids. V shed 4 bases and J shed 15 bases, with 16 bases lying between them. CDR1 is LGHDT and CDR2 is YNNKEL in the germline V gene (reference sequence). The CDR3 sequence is CASSPRGGGRFF. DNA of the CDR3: TGTGCCAGCAGCCCCAGGGGTGGGGGCCGGTTCTTC.

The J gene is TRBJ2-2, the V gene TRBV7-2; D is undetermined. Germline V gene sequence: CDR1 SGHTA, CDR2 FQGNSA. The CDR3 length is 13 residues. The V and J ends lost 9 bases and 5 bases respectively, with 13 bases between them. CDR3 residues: CASGGQFTGELFF. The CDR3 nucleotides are TGTGCCAGTGGTGGGCAGTTTACCGGGGAGCTGTTTTTT.

The CDR3 region is CASSLFGGTGANVLTF. For the CDR3, the DNA is TGTGCCAGCAGCTTGTTCGGCGGAACTGGGGCCAACGTCCTGACTTTC. The gene calls are TRBV5-8 and TRBJ2-6, with unresolved D. CDR1 is SGHTS and CDR2 is YDEGEE in the germline V gene. The CDR3 length is 16 residues. V shed 1 base and J shed 2 bases, with 10 bases lying between them.

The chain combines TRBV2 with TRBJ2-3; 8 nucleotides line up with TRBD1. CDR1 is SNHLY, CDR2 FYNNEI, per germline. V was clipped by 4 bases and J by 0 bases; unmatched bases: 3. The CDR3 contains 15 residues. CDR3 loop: CASSARTGSTDTQYF. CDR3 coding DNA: TGTGCCAGCAGTGCCAGGACAGGGAGCACAGATACGCAGTATTTT.

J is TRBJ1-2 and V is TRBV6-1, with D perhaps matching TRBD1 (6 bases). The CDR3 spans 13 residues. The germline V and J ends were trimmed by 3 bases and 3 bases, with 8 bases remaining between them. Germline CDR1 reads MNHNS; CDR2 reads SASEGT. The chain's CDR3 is CASSEAGDYGYTF. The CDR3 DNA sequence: TGTGCCAGCAGTGAGGCAGGGGACTATGGCTACACCTTC.

The CDR3 sequence: CASSQAGAGEQYF. The CDR3 nucleotides read TGCGCCAGCAGCCAAGCAGGGGCCGGCGAGCAGTACTTC. This chain joins TRBV4-3 and TRBJ2-7; D may be TRBD1 (6 bases). Trimming cost V 1 base and J 6 bases, with 10 bases left between them. The germline V gene encodes CDR1 LGHNA and CDR2 YSLEER. The CDR3 runs to 13 residues.

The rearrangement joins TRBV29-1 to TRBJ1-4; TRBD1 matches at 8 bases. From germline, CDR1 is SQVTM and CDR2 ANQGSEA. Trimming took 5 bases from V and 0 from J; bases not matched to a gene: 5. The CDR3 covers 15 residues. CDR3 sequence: CSVTGQEATNEKLFF. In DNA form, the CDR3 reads TGCAGCGTTACGGGACAGGAGGCAACTAATGAAAAACTGTTTTTT.

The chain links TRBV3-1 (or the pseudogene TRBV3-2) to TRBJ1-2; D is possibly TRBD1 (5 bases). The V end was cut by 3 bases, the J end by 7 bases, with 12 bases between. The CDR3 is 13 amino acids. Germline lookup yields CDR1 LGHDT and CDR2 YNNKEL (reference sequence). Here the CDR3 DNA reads TGTGCCAGCAGCCACCTCGATGGGGCTGGCTACACCTTC. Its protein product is CASSHLDGAGYTF.

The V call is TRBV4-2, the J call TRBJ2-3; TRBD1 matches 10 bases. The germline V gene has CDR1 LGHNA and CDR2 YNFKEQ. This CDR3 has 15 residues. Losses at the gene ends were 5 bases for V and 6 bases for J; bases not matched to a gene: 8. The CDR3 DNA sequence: TGTGCCAGCAGCACAAGACAGGGGGCGTTGGATACGCAGTATTTT. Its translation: CASSTRQGALDTQYF.

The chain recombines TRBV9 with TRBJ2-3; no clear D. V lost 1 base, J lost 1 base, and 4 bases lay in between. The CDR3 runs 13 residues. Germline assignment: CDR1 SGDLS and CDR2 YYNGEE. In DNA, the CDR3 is TGTGCCAGCAGCGTACAGGGCACAGATACGCAGTATTTT. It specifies CASSVQGTDTQYF.

As DNA, the CDR3 is TGCGCCAGCAGCCAGGATTGGACAGAGCCTCCTGAAGCTTTCTTT. The encoded protein is CASSQDWTEPPEAFF. The chain joins TRBV4-3 to TRBJ1-1, with TRBD1 as a possible D gene (6 bases). Germline V gene data show CDR1 as LGHNA and CDR2 as YSLEER. The CDR3 is made up of 15 amino acids. With 3 bases removed from V and 6 bases from J, the gap between germline ends came to 17 bases.

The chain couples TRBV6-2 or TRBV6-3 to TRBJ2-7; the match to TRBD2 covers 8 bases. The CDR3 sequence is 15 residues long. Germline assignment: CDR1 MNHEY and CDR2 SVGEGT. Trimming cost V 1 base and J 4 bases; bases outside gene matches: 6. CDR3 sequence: CASSYYGSGAYEQYF. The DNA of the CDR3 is TGTGCCAGCAGTTACTATGGTAGCGGGGCGTACGAGCAGTACTTC.

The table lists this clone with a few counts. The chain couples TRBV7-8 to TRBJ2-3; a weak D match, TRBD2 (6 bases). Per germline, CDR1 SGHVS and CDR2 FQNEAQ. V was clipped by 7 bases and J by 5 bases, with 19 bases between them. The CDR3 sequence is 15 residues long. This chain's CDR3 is CASTIVGGRGDTQYF. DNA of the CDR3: TGTGCCAGCACCATAGTCGGCGGGCGGGGAGATACGCAGTATTTT.

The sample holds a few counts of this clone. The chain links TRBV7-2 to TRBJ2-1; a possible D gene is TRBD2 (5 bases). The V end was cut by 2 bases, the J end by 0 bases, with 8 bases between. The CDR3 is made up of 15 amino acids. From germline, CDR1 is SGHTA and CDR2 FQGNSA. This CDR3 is CASSLTRDSYNEQFF. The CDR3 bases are TGTGCCAGCAGCTTAACCCGGGACTCCTACAATGAGCAGTTCTTC.

The CDR3 here is CASSPRTEGETQYF. CDR3 in DNA: TGTGCCAGCTCACCACGGACAGAGGGAGAGACCCAGTACTTC. This chain connects TRBV18 to TRBJ2-5, with a weak D call TRBD1 (6 bases). The CDR3 spans 14 residues. From germline, CDR1 is KGHSH and CDR2 LQKENI. V lost 1 base and J 4 bases, leaving 10 bases between the germline ends.

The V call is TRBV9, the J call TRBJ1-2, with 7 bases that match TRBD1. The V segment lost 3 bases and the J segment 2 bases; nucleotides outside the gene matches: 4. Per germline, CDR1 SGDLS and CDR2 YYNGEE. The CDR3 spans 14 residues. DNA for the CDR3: TGTGCCAGCAGCGCCGCGACAGGGAACTATGGCTACACCTTC. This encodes CASSAATGNYGYTF.

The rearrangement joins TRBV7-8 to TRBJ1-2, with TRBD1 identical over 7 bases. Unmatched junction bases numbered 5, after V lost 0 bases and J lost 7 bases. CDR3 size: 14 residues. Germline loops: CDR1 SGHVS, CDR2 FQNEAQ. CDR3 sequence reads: CASSLAGGAGGYTF. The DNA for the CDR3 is TGTGCCAGCAGCTTAGCAGGGGGCGCGGGTGGCTACACCTTC.